This passage covers 30 T cell receptor beta chains from one sample sequenced in a study of cytotoxic CD8 clonotypes in ibrutinib-treated CLL. Only in-frame clones appear in the TCRdb table, and some are missing; sequencing was by immunoSEQ multiplex PCR. The data hold approximately 350,000 clones, with over 60% observed a single time. Source: PBMCs, taken after 36 months of ibrutinib treatment. These receptors all stem from a human donor with chronic lymphocytic leukemia.

For this clone: Other DNA sequences from this sample encode an identical CDR3 as well. The chain combines TRBV5-1 with TRBJ1-4, with no clear D. The CDR3 sequence is 14 residues long. V was trimmed by 0 bases and J by 10 bases, leaving 13 bases between them. Germline V gene lookup returns CDR1 SGHRS and CDR2 YFSETQ. The CDR3 loop reads CASSLDLPEGKLFF. In nucleotides, the CDR3 is TGCGCCAGCAGCTTGGATCTTCCCGAAGGAAAACTGTTTTTT.

The chain employs TRBV5-8 and TRBJ2-7; 9 bases agree with TRBD1. V gave up 3 bases and J gave up 6 bases; unmatched junction bases: 7. The germline gives CDR1 SGHTS, CDR2 YDEGEE. The CDR3 is made up of 14 amino acids. In DNA, the CDR3 is TGTGCCAGCAGCTATGACAGGGGGAGTCTCGAGCAGTACTTC. Translated: CASSYDRGSLEQYF.

The J gene is TRBJ2-3, the V gene TRBV5-1, with TRBD2 identical over 9 bases. Germline trimming cut 1 base from V and 2 bases from J; bases unmatched to any gene: 8. CDR3 size: 17 residues. The V gene's germline CDR1 is SGHRS and CDR2 YFSETQ. The CDR3 loop is CASSLHGGRVYTDTQYF. In DNA form, the CDR3 reads TGCGCCAGCAGCTTGCACGGCGGGAGGGTTTACACAGATACGCAGTATTTT.

CDR3 sequence (DNA): TGTGCCAGCAGCCGACAGGGTTCCTACGAGCAGTACTTC. Protein: CASSRQGSYEQYF. The chain employs TRBV5-4 and TRBJ2-7; 7 bases fit TRBD1. The CDR3 has 13 residues. V was pared by 4 bases and J by 1 base, with 2 bases of the junction left unmatched. Germline-derived CDR1 and CDR2 are SGHNT and YYREEE (reference sequence).

This clone was seen a single time. The chain recombines TRBV5-4 with TRBJ2-5; D uncertain. V lost 2 bases to trimming and J lost 2 bases, with 10 bases between them. The germline V gene encodes CDR1 SGHNT and CDR2 YYREEE (reference sequence). The CDR3 has 14 amino acids. CDR3 loop: CASSLIDSQETQYF. The CDR3 DNA sequence: TGTGCCAGCAGCTTAATCGATTCTCAAGAGACCCAGTACTTC.

The V gene is TRBV5-1, the J gene TRBJ2-1; D gene unclear. This CDR3 region has 17 residues. Germline V CDR1 and CDR2: SGHRS, YFSETQ. V shed 4 bases and J shed 0 bases, with 17 bases lying between them. The CDR3 coding sequence is TGCGCCAGCAGCGTCCCACAGCGCAGAAGCTCCTACAATGAGCAGTTCTTC. Translation: CASSVPQRRSSYNEQFF.

The chain is built from TRBV2 and TRBJ2-4, with 8 bases identical to TRBD1. The length of the CDR3 is 17 residues. V lost 2 bases to trimming and J lost 0 bases; unmatched junction nucleotides: 6. The germline CDR1 and CDR2 sequences are SNHLY and FYNNEI. The CDR3 region has the DNA TGTGCCAGCAGTGAAAGGCCGACAGGGGTAGCCAAAAACATTCAGTACTTC. As protein: CASSERPTGVAKNIQYF. The full variable domain, its missing parts supplied by reference TRBV2 and TRBJ2-4, is EPEVTQTPSHQVTQMGQEVILRCVPISNHLYFYWYRQILGQKVEFLVSFYNNEISEKSEIFDDQFSVERPDGSNFTLKIRSTKLEDSAMYFCASSERPTGVAKNIQYFGAGTRLSVL.

V gene TRBV2 combines with J gene TRBJ1-1; TRBD1 matches at 10 bases. The V segment lost 8 bases and the J segment 5 bases; nucleotides outside the gene matches: 5. The CDR3 extends over 13 amino acids. CDR1 and CDR2 (germline): SNHLY, FYNNEI. The CDR3: CASSWTGGTEAFF. As DNA, the CDR3 is TGTGCCAGCTCATGGACAGGGGGGACTGAAGCTTTCTTT.

This rearrangement joins TRBV7-2 to TRBJ2-2; D is unresolved. Trimming removed 1 base from V and 4 bases from J, with 10 bases in between. This CDR3 spans 15 amino acids. CDR1 SGHTA and CDR2 FQGNSA come from the germline V gene. The CDR3 coding sequence is TGTGCCAGCAGCTTAGAGGCAATAGGCACCGGGGAGCTGTTTTTT. It codes for CASSLEAIGTGELFF.

The chain combines TRBV20-1 with TRBJ2-7; D ambiguous. CDR3 length equals 11 residues. V was trimmed by 3 bases and J by 7 bases, leaving 10 bases between them. The germline CDR1 and CDR2 sequences are DFQATT and SNEGSKA (reference sequence). The CDR3 DNA sequence: TGCAGTGCTAGGGTGGTGGGGGAGCAGTACTTC. This encodes CSARVVGEQYF.

This chain links TRBV25-1 with TRBJ2-7, with D possibly being TRBD2 (5 bases). This CDR3 is 12 amino acids long. V lost 10 bases and J lost 1, with 11 bases in between. Germline assignment: CDR1 MGHDK and CDR2 SYGVNS. CDR3 residues: CATRGDSYEQYF. CDR3 nucleotides: TGTGCCACCCGGGGTGATTCCTACGAGCAGTACTTC.

The V call is TRBV7-2, the J call TRBJ2-1; no definite D call. CDR3 length: 14 residues. With 5 bases removed from V and 2 bases from J, the gap between germline ends came to 10 bases. Germline assignment: CDR1 SGHTA and CDR2 FQGNSA. Here the CDR3 DNA reads TGTGCCAGCAGCAATGGGTGGGCCTACAATGAGCAGTTCTTC. It codes for CASSNGWAYNEQFF. Together with reference TRBV7-2 and TRBJ2-1, the CDR3 gives the full variable domain: GAGVSQSPSNKVTEKGKDVELRCDPISGHTALYWYRQSLGQGLEFLIYFQGNSAPDKSGLPSDRFSAERTGGSVSTLTIQRTQQEDSAVYLCASSNGWAYNEQFFGPGTRLTVL.

In its sample, this clone was seen once. This sequence joins TRBV9 and TRBJ2-1; D unresolved. Trimming shortened V by 0 bases and J by 12 bases, and 10 bases separated the two germline ends. Germline V gene lookup returns CDR1 SGDLS and CDR2 YYNGEE. This CDR3 region has 12 residues. The CDR3 nucleotides are TGTGCCAGCAGCGTAGGTGGCTTTGGGCAGTTCTTC. Its protein is CASSVGGFGQFF.

The chain joins TRBV18 to TRBJ2-7; D is unclear. The CDR3 is 14 amino acids. CDR1 and CDR2 from the germline V gene are KGHSH and LQKENI. The V end was cut by 6 bases, the J end by 1 base, with 13 bases between. The CDR3 sequence: CASSRISESYEQYF. The CDR3 DNA reads TGTGCCAGCTCCCGAATCTCGGAATCCTACGAGCAGTACTTC.

The chain recombines TRBV28 with TRBJ2-5; no definite D call. V was pared by 3 bases and J by 3 bases, with 8 bases between. The CDR3 spans 13 residues. CDR1 is MDHEN and CDR2 is SYDVKM in the germline V gene. CDR3 in amino acids: CASSFGVEETQYF. The DNA of the CDR3 is TGTGCCAGCAGTTTTGGGGTTGAAGAGACCCAGTACTTC.

The chain joins TRBV9 to TRBJ1-1; TRBD1 aligns across 8 bases. The CDR3 consists of 16 residues. Germline assignment: CDR1 SGDLS and CDR2 YYNGEE. After removal of 0 bases from V and 2 bases from J, the junction contained 6 bases not matched to a gene. The CDR3 DNA is TGTGCCAGCAGCGTAGAGGGACAGGCTCGAAACACTGAAGCTTTCTTT. Its translation: CASSVEGQARNTEAFF.

V and J are TRBV7-8 and TRBJ2-7, with D hard to call. Between the trimmed V and J ends, which lost 0 bases and 2 bases, there was a span of 8 bases. Germline V CDR1 and CDR2: SGHVS, FQNEAQ. This CDR3 has 14 amino acids. This chain's CDR3 is CASSLAGEAYEQYF. In DNA, the CDR3 is TGTGCCAGCAGCTTAGCGGGCGAAGCCTACGAGCAGTACTTC.

This chain joins TRBV5-1 and TRBJ1-1, with a possible D match to TRBD1 (5 bases). This CDR3 contains 18 residues. V was trimmed by 1 base and J by 4 bases, leaving 23 bases between them. From germline, CDR1 is SGHRS and CDR2 YFSETQ. The CDR3 DNA is TGCGCCAGCAGCTTGAGGAGTGGGGGGTATGGAGTGGGCACTGAAGCTTTCTTT. It translates to CASSLRSGGYGVGTEAFF.

The J gene is TRBJ2-2, the V gene TRBV4-1; 7 positions agree with TRBD2. This CDR3 is built from 14 residues. V gave up 1 base and J gave up 9 bases; unmatched junction bases: 5. From germline, CDR1 is MGHRA and CDR2 YSYEKL. CDR3 residues: CASSQATSEWELFF. The CDR3 DNA sequence: TGCGCCAGCAGCCAAGCTACTAGCGAATGGGAGCTGTTTTTT.

The chain combines TRBV27 with TRBJ1-1, with 9 bases fitting TRBD1. The CDR3 runs to 16 residues. CDR1 and CDR2 from the germline V gene are MNHEY and SMNVEV (reference sequence). The J segment lost 4 bases and the V segment lost 5 bases, leaving 11 bases of the junction unmatched. The CDR3 region has the DNA TGTGCCAGCAGTCGAAGCTTCACAGGGGGCATCACTGAAGCTTTCTTT. As protein: CASSRSFTGGITEAFF.

This chain uses TRBV19 with TRBJ2-1; possible D gene TRBD2, 5 bases. CDR3 length equals 14 residues. The ends were cut back, 5 bases at V and 4 bases at J, with 12 bases in the middle. CDR1 is LNHDA and CDR2 is SQIVND in the germline V gene (reference sequence). Here the CDR3 reads CASSFGLEYNEQFF. DNA of the CDR3: TGTGCCAGTAGTTTCGGACTGGAATACAATGAGCAGTTCTTC.

This clone was detected a few times. V gene TRBV4-1 combines with J gene TRBJ2-1; D not certain. The CDR3 length is 13 residues. CDR1 is MGHRA and CDR2 is YSYEKL in the germline V gene. V gave up 1 base and J gave up 7 bases, with 8 bases separating them. The CDR3 DNA reads as TGCGCCAGCAGCCAAGCTGGCTCAAATGAGCAGTTCTTC. Protein sequence: CASSQAGSNEQFF.

The rearrangement joins TRBV29-1 to TRBJ2-3; TRBD2 matches 13 bases. Germline CDR1 is SQVTM and CDR2 is ANQGSEA. Trimming took 4 bases from V and 6 from J; bases not matched to a gene: 10. The CDR3 totals 16 residues. The CDR3, as DNA: TGCAGCGTTGGGTCGCCGGGACTAGCGGGATTGGATACGCAGTATTTT. Translating gives CSVGSPGLAGLDTQYF.

The CDR3 nucleotides are TGTGCCAGCAGCTTCCCAGCGGTGTCCCACGAGCAGTACTTC. Its protein is CASSFPAVSHEQYF. This chain connects TRBV7-2 to TRBJ2-7; weak D call: TRBD2 (5 bases). The germline V gene encodes CDR1 SGHTA and CDR2 FQGNSA. Trimming pared 3 bases from V and 5 bases from J, leaving 14 bases between. The CDR3 spans 14 residues.

The V and J genes are TRBV4-1 and TRBJ1-5; 7 bases match TRBD1. Trimming at V came to 6 bases and at J to 3 bases, leaving 8 bases not matched to a gene. The CDR3 spans 15 residues. Germline lookup yields CDR1 MGHRA and CDR2 YSYEKL. This chain's CDR3 is CASSHRQGPNQPQHF. In DNA form, the CDR3 reads TGCGCCAGCAGTCACCGACAGGGCCCCAATCAGCCCCAGCATTTT.

The V and J genes are TRBV5-1 and TRBJ2-5; 7 nucleotides agree with TRBD1. The CDR3 has 15 residues. Germline CDR1 reads SGHRS; CDR2 reads YFSETQ. Trimming at V came to 0 bases and at J to 1 base, leaving 3 bases not matched to a gene. CDR3 sequence reads: CASSLEDRAQETQYF. In nucleotides, the CDR3 is TGCGCCAGCAGCTTGGAAGACAGGGCCCAAGAGACCCAGTACTTC.

V is TRBV6-5 and J is TRBJ2-7; D gene unclear. This CDR3 is built from 13 residues. Trimming pared 0 bases from V and 5 bases from J, leaving 8 bases between. Per germline, CDR1 MNHEY and CDR2 SVGAGI. For the CDR3, the DNA is TGTGCCAGCAGTTACTCGAACATAAACGAGCAGTACTTC. Its translation: CASSYSNINEQYF.

This clone was seen a handful of times. This chain links TRBV5-4 with TRBJ2-1; TRBD2 matches at 11 bases. Per germline, CDR1 SGHNT and CDR2 YYREEE (reference sequence). The CDR3 is 15 residues long. The V gene end was trimmed by 0 bases and the J gene end by 8 bases; junction bases not matched to a gene: 4. CDR3 region: CASSLGLAGPDEQFF. CDR3 nucleotides: TGTGCCAGCAGCTTGGGACTAGCGGGACCGGATGAGCAGTTCTTC.

This clone was detected only a few times. The rearrangement links TRBV4-1 to TRBJ1-1, with D possibly TRBD1 on 6 matching bases. The CDR3 has 14 residues. Germline lookup yields CDR1 MGHRA and CDR2 YSYEKL. Trimming shortened V by 6 bases and J by 0 bases, and 11 bases separated the two germline ends. CDR3 in amino acids: CASRSGTLNTEAFF. DNA for the CDR3: TGCGCCAGCAGGTCCGGGACATTGAACACTGAAGCTTTCTTT.

This chain joins TRBV6-6 and TRBJ2-7; D tentatively fits TRBD1 or TRBD2 (6 bases each). The V gene's germline CDR1 is MNHNY and CDR2 SVGAGI (reference sequence). V was cut by 7 bases and J by 9 bases, with 19 bases left in between. CDR3 size: 13 residues. The CDR3 sequence: CASTPDLGGGQYF. CDR3 coding DNA: TGTGCCAGCACTCCCGATTTAGGGGGAGGGCAGTACTTC.